The rows below give T cell receptor beta chains drawn from one sample of a study of Graves' ophthalmopathy and Graves' hyperthyroidism. TCRdb redid the calling of the multiplex PCR reads with MiXCR, one entry per CDR3 protein. The sample has 230,000 or so distinct CDR3 sequences; around 42% are singletons. Sequencing was carried out using peripheral blood. The receptors come from an adult man with Graves' ophthalmopathy. Both conserved end residues are part of each CDR3. D genes are given only for firm matches. Size tells how often a clone was seen (once, few, many) or the class of an expanded clone, and some rows leave it out.

abundance: few; v_gene: TRBV19; d_gene: NA; j_gene: TRBJ1-6; CDR3nt: TGTGCCAGTAGTCCGGACTTGGGGTATTCACCCCTCCACTTT; CDR3aa: CASSPDLGYSPLHF
abundance: NA; v_gene: TRBV29-1; d_gene: NA; j_gene: TRBJ1-4; CDR3nt: TGCAGCGTTCGGGTAGGGGTTGCAACTAATGAAAAACTGTTTTTT; CDR3aa: CSVRVGVATNEKLFF
abundance: NA; v_gene: TRBV19; d_gene: NA; j_gene: TRBJ1-3; CDR3nt: TGTGCCAGTAGTATTGGGACTTCTGGAAACACCATATATTTT; CDR3aa: CASSIGTSGNTIYF
abundance: many; v_gene: TRBV29-1; d_gene: TRBD1; j_gene: TRBJ1-3; CDR3nt: TGCAGCGTTGGACAGGGAGGAAACACCATATATTTT; CDR3aa: CSVGQGGNTIYF
abundance: NA; v_gene: TRBV7-2; d_gene: NA; j_gene: TRBJ2-7; CDR3nt: TGTGCCAGCAGCTTCCACAACCCTCTCGAGCAGTACTTC; CDR3aa: CASSFHNPLEQYF
abundance: NA; v_gene: TRBV5-1; d_gene: TRBD1; j_gene: TRBJ2-7; CDR3nt: TGTGCCAGCAGCTCGGGGACAGGGGCCCTAGAGCAGTACTTC; CDR3aa: CASSSGTGALEQYF
abundance: NA; v_gene: TRBV7-9; d_gene: NA; j_gene: TRBJ1-5; CDR3nt: TGTGCCAGCAGCTTAGACCGGACAGAAGGTCAGCCCCAGCATTTT; CDR3aa: CASSLDRTEGQPQHF
abundance: NA; v_gene: TRBV10-2; d_gene: NA; j_gene: TRBJ2-7; CDR3nt: TGTGCCAGCAGCCAAGGAGCGAAGGGCGAGCAGTACTTC; CDR3aa: CASSQGAKGEQYF
abundance: NA; v_gene: TRBV6-9; d_gene: TRBD2; j_gene: TRBJ2-5; CDR3nt: TGCGCACCCACAAAACAGCGGGAGGAGACCCAGTACTTC; CDR3aa: CAPTKQREETQYF
abundance: NA; v_gene: TRBV19; d_gene: NA; j_gene: TRBJ2-5; CDR3nt: TGTGCCAGTAGTATGAGGCAGGGGAGTCGAGAGACCCAGTACTTC; CDR3aa: CASSMRQGSRETQYF
abundance: NA; v_gene: TRBV29-1; d_gene: NA; j_gene: TRBJ2-5; CDR3nt: TGCAGCGGCAACCGGGAGACCCAGTACTTC; CDR3aa: CSGNRETQYF
abundance: NA; v_gene: TRBV29-1; d_gene: NA; j_gene: TRBJ1-2; CDR3nt: TGTGCCAGTAATGCCGTCATTGGAGGCTACACCTTC; CDR3aa: CASNAVIGGYTF
abundance: NA; v_gene: TRBV3-1; d_gene: TRBD1; j_gene: TRBJ2-7; CDR3nt: TGTGCCAGCCTTGACAGGGCAGGCTACGAGCAGTACTTC; CDR3aa: CASLDRAGYEQYF
abundance: NA; v_gene: TRBV6-6; d_gene: TRBD1; j_gene: TRBJ2-7; CDR3nt: TGTGCCAGCAGCCCCGGGACAGACGAGCAGTACTTC; CDR3aa: CASSPGTDEQYF
abundance: NA; v_gene: TRBV9; d_gene: NA; j_gene: TRBJ1-6; CDR3nt: TGTGCCAGCAGCCCAGAGTGGGGTTCACCCCTCCACTTT; CDR3aa: CASSPEWGSPLHF
abundance: NA; v_gene: TRBV12-5; d_gene: NA; j_gene: TRBJ1-2; CDR3nt: TGTGCTAGTGGTTCCCCAGAGGGTGACTATGGCTACACCTTC; CDR3aa: CASGSPEGDYGYTF
abundance: NA; v_gene: TRBV5-4; d_gene: NA; j_gene: TRBJ2-7; CDR3nt: TGTGCCTATGGGAGTTACCACGAGCAGTACTTC; CDR3aa: CAYGSYHEQYF
abundance: NA; v_gene: TRBV12-3/TRBV12-4; d_gene: TRBD2; j_gene: TRBJ2-7; CDR3nt: TGTGCCAGCGGGAAGCGGGAGGGATACTACGAGCAGTACTTC; CDR3aa: CASGKREGYYEQYF
abundance: NA; v_gene: TRBV2; d_gene: TRBD1; j_gene: TRBJ1-2; CDR3nt: TGTGCCAGCAGGACAGGGAGCAACTATGGCTACACCTTC; CDR3aa: CASRTGSNYGYTF
abundance: NA; v_gene: TRBV24-1; d_gene: TRBD1; j_gene: TRBJ2-5; CDR3nt: TGTGCCACCAGTGATTTACAGGGGGGAGAGACCCAGTACTTC; CDR3aa: CATSDLQGGETQYF
abundance: few; v_gene: TRBV15; d_gene: NA; j_gene: TRBJ2-7; CDR3nt: TGTGCCACCAGCCCAGATGAGGGCAGGGTCTTATACGAGCAGTACTTC; CDR3aa: CATSPDEGRVLYEQYF
abundance: NA; v_gene: TRBV7-9; d_gene: NA; j_gene: TRBJ2-1; CDR3nt: TGTGCCAGCAGCTTCGGGACTTCTTCGGCTGAGCAGTTCTTC; CDR3aa: CASSFGTSSAEQFF
abundance: NA; v_gene: TRBV7-9; d_gene: TRBD1; j_gene: TRBJ1-5; CDR3nt: TGCGCCAGCAGCCACATGGGGGACAGGGAGCGGCAGCCCCAGCATTTT; CDR3aa: CASSHMGDRERQPQHF
abundance: NA; v_gene: TRBV5-1; d_gene: TRBD1; j_gene: TRBJ2-5; CDR3nt: TGCGCCAGCAGCCGTAGGGGACAGCGACAAGAGACCCAGTACTTC; CDR3aa: CASSRRGQRQETQYF
abundance: many; v_gene: TRBV2; d_gene: NA; j_gene: TRBJ1-2; CDR3nt: TGTGCCAGCAGACGAAGGTCGGGGGAAGGCTACACCTTC; CDR3aa: CASRRRSGEGYTF
abundance: few; v_gene: TRBV7-9; d_gene: TRBD1; j_gene: TRBJ1-4; CDR3nt: TGCGCCAGCAGCCAGCCTCAGGGGGACGAAAAACTGTTTTTT; CDR3aa: CASSQPQGDEKLFF
abundance: NA; v_gene: TRBV15; d_gene: NA; j_gene: TRBJ1-2; CDR3nt: TGTGCCACCAGCAGTAGGGACCCATGGACCTATGGCTACACCTTC; CDR3aa: CATSSRDPWTYGYTF
abundance: NA; v_gene: TRBV5-8; d_gene: TRBD2; j_gene: TRBJ2-7; CDR3nt: TGTGCCAGCAGCTTGGCTAGCGGGAATTCCTACGAGCAGTACTTC; CDR3aa: CASSLASGNSYEQYF
abundance: NA; v_gene: TRBV12-3/TRBV12-4; d_gene: NA; j_gene: TRBJ1-1; CDR3nt: TGTGCCAGCAGTCGTACCCCGGGCAAGAACACTGAAGCTTTCTTT; CDR3aa: CASSRTPGKNTEAFF
abundance: few; v_gene: TRBV7-9; d_gene: TRBD2; j_gene: TRBJ2-7; CDR3nt: TGTGCCAGCAGCTTGGGTAGCGGGAACTCCTACGAGCAGTACTTC; CDR3aa: CASSLGSGNSYEQYF
abundance: few; v_gene: TRBV6-1; d_gene: NA; j_gene: TRBJ1-1; CDR3nt: TGTGCCAGCTACCGGGCTGAAGCTTTCTTT; CDR3aa: CASYRAEAFF
abundance: few; v_gene: TRBV5-5; d_gene: TRBD2; j_gene: TRBJ2-5; CDR3nt: TGTGCCAGCAGCTTCGGACTAGCGGACCAAGAGACCCAGTACTTC; CDR3aa: CASSFGLADQETQYF
abundance: NA; v_gene: TRBV20-1; d_gene: NA; j_gene: TRBJ2-5; CDR3nt: TGCAGTGCGAGGCGACAAGAGACCCAGTACTTC; CDR3aa: CSARRQETQYF
abundance: NA; v_gene: TRBV29-1; d_gene: TRBD1; j_gene: TRBJ2-5; CDR3nt: TGCAGCGCCGGGAGGGACAGGGGGCGGGAGACCCAGTACTTC; CDR3aa: CSAGRDRGRETQYF
abundance: NA; v_gene: TRBV7-8; d_gene: NA; j_gene: TRBJ2-5; CDR3nt: TGTGCCAGCAGCTTAGGGGGGTACCGGGAGACCCAGTACTTC; CDR3aa: CASSLGGYRETQYF
abundance: NA; v_gene: TRBV7-2; d_gene: NA; j_gene: TRBJ1-5; CDR3nt: TGTGCCAGCAGCTGGTACAATCAGCCCCAGCATTTT; CDR3aa: CASSWYNQPQHF
abundance: NA; v_gene: TRBV10-1; d_gene: TRBD2; j_gene: TRBJ2-2; CDR3nt: TGTGTTGCGGGGTCTAGCGGGGTGAACACCGGGGAGCTGTTTTTT; CDR3aa: CVAGSSGVNTGELFF
abundance: NA; v_gene: TRBV4-2; d_gene: NA; j_gene: TRBJ2-7; CDR3nt: TGTGCCAGCAGCTCCAAAGGGGATCCCTACGAGCAGTACTTC; CDR3aa: CASSSKGDPYEQYF
abundance: NA; v_gene: TRBV15; d_gene: NA; j_gene: TRBJ2-7; CDR3nt: TGTGCCACCAGCAGCTTGGCTAGGTCCTACGAGCAGTACTTC; CDR3aa: CATSSLARSYEQYF
abundance: NA; v_gene: TRBV24-1; d_gene: NA; j_gene: TRBJ1-5; CDR3nt: TGTGCCACCTCAAACAGGGAGGGCGGCGTTGACAATCAGCCCCAGCATTTT; CDR3aa: CATSNREGGVDNQPQHF
abundance: once; v_gene: TRBV7-8; d_gene: NA; j_gene: TRBJ2-7; CDR3nt: TGCGCCAGCAGCCAAGAGGAACGGGAGAACTACGAGCAGTACTTC; CDR3aa: CASSQEERENYEQYF
abundance: NA; v_gene: TRBV6-4; d_gene: NA; j_gene: TRBJ1-2; CDR3nt: TGTGCCAGCAGTGACTCCACGGGAGCAGGGCCAGAGGGCTACACCTTC; CDR3aa: CASSDSTGAGPEGYTF
abundance: NA; v_gene: TRBV20-1; d_gene: NA; j_gene: TRBJ1-4; CDR3nt: TGCAGTGCTAGAGACGTGGAGAGGCCTTTTGAAAAACTGTTTTTT; CDR3aa: CSARDVERPFEKLFF
abundance: few; v_gene: TRBV14; d_gene: NA; j_gene: TRBJ1-6; CDR3nt: TGTGCCAGCAGCCAAGAAGTAGGGCTAGCTTCACCCCTCCACTTT; CDR3aa: CASSQEVGLASPLHF